These 30 T cell receptor beta chains share one sample of origin, sequenced in a study of radiotherapy plus CTLA-4 blockade in lung cancer. Method: immunoSEQ multiplex PCR; TCRdb's copy keeps in-frame clones and lacks some. Found here are 65,000 to 85,000 clones, nearly 75% of them singletons; the top ten hold 9.9%. The source was peripheral blood, collected from a patient treated with radiotherapy plus ipilimumab. The receptors here all came from a human donor with non-small cell lung cancer whose response to radiotherapy plus ipilimumab could not be evaluated.

This clone was observed a single time. The chain couples TRBV23-1 to TRBJ1-1, with a possible D match to TRBD1 (6 bases). TRBV23-1 carries the ORF label, with uncertain function. V was cut by 2 bases and J by 3 bases, with 25 bases left in between. This CDR3 region has 19 residues. CDR3 sequence reads: CASSQLSRPGAKSDTEAFF. In nucleotides, the CDR3 is TGCGCCAGCAGTCAACTCTCACGGCCAGGGGCCAAATCGGACACTGAAGCTTTCTTT.

In this sample, this clone turned up once. One end of the junction fails to match germline, which may point to a read error. The chain carries TRBV5-1 and TRBJ2-1; 7 bases align to TRBD1. This CDR3 has 16 amino acids. CDR1 SGHRS and CDR2 YFSETQ come from the germline V gene. The CDR3 spells CASSTSSGTAYNEQLF. In DNA form, the CDR3 reads TGCGCCAGCAGCACCTCGTCCGGGACAGCGTACAATGAGCAGCTCTTC. Based on the CDR3 plus reference TRBV5-1 and TRBJ2-1, the full variable domain is KAGVTQTPRYLIKTRGQQVTLSCSPISGHRSVSWYQQTPGQGLQFLFEYFSETQRNKGNFPGRFSGRQFSNSRSEMNVSTLELGDSALYLCASSTSSGTAYNEQLFGPGTRLTVL.

To note about this clone: The same CDR3 also results from other DNA sequences found in this sample. The rearrangement links TRBV28 to TRBJ1-1; D might be TRBD1 (5 bases). Trimming cost V 4 bases and J 0 bases, with 6 bases left between them. The CDR3 is 13 amino acids. Germline V gives CDR1 MDHEN, CDR2 SYDVKM. For the CDR3, the DNA is TGTGCCAGCAGTTCAGGGCTGAACACTGAAGCTTTCTTT. This gives the protein CASSSGLNTEAFF.

This clone came up a few times. The chain uses TRBV18 and TRBJ1-1; TRBD1 might be the D (5 bases). The V end lost 3 bases, the J end lost 4 bases, and 18 bases lay between the germline ends. CDR3 length: 16 amino acids. Germline CDR1 and CDR2: KGHSH and LQKENI. The CDR3 DNA sequence: TGTGCCAGCTCACCCCCTGCTGCAGGGAGGGTCACTGAAGCTTTCTTT. It specifies CASSPPAAGRVTEAFF.

The gene calls are TRBV29-1 and TRBJ2-1, with 11 bases fitting TRBD2. The CDR3 totals 13 residues. The germline V gene has CDR1 SQVTM and CDR2 ANQGSEA. The V segment lost 7 bases and the J segment 3 bases; nucleotides outside the gene matches: 2. This CDR3 reads CSGLAGYYNEQFF. The CDR3, as DNA: TGCAGCGGACTAGCGGGGTACTACAATGAGCAGTTCTTC.

The V gene is TRBV9, the J gene TRBJ2-1, with a tentative D call TRBD1 (5 bases). V lost 3 bases to trimming and J lost 1 base, with 8 bases between them. The V gene's germline CDR1 is SGDLS and CDR2 YYNGEE. There are 14 residues in the CDR3. The CDR3 loop is CASSGRESYNEQFF. CDR3 bases: TGTGCCAGCAGCGGCAGGGAATCCTACAATGAGCAGTTCTTC. Drawing the rest from reference TRBV9 and TRBJ2-1, the complete variable domain is DSGVTQTPKHLITATGQRVTLRCSPRSGDLSVYWYQQSLDQGLQFLIQYYNGEERAKGNILERFSAQQFPDLHSELNLSSLELGDSALYFCASSGRESYNEQFFGPGTRLTVL.

The genes are TRBV5-4 and TRBJ2-2, with D uncertain. V was shortened by 4 bases and J by 1 base, with 11 bases between the two germline ends. Germline V gene lookup returns CDR1 SGHNT and CDR2 YYREEE (reference sequence). CDR3 length: 15 amino acids. In DNA form, the CDR3 reads TGTGCCAGCAGCGTGAAGACTGTGAACACCGGGGAGCTGTTTTTT. Amino acids: CASSVKTVNTGELFF.

The chain couples TRBV15 to TRBJ1-2; the D gene is possibly TRBD1 (6 bases). Germline CDR1 reads LNHNV; CDR2 reads YYDKDF (reference sequence). The CDR3 is made up of 14 amino acids. Between the trimmed V and J ends, which lost 0 bases and 10 bases, there was a span of 15 bases. In DNA, the CDR3 is TGTGCCACCAGCAGAGATCGAGGGGGGGGTGCCTACACCTTC. This encodes CATSRDRGGGAYTF.

The rearrangement joins TRBV6-1 to TRBJ2-6; D might be TRBD2 (5 bases). V gave up 4 bases and J gave up 5 bases, with 24 bases separating them. This CDR3 spans 19 amino acids. Germline values: CDR1 MNHNS, CDR2 SASEGT. The CDR3 is CASSAPGNVLHLWANVLTF. The CDR3 DNA sequence: TGTGCCAGCAGTGCCCCCGGGAACGTACTCCATCTTTGGGCCAACGTCCTGACTTTC.

CDR3 coding DNA: TGCGCCAGCAGCTTGGCCGTGGACAGGGACCCAGGAGGCTACACCTTC. It is translated as CASSLAVDRDPGGYTF. V gene TRBV5-1 combines with J gene TRBJ1-2; 8 bases line up with TRBD1. Germline lookup yields CDR1 SGHRS and CDR2 YFSETQ. After removal of 0 bases from V and 8 bases from J, the junction contained 12 bases not matched to a gene. The CDR3 is 16 residues long.

The chain employs TRBV2 and TRBJ2-1; 9 bases match TRBD2. J lost 4 bases, V lost 2 bases, and 6 bases had no gene match. The CDR3 contains 16 residues. Germline V gene lookup returns CDR1 SNHLY and CDR2 FYNNEI. CDR3 sequence: CASSEFLAGAYNEQFF. In DNA, the CDR3 is TGTGCCAGCAGTGAATTTTTAGCGGGGGCTTACAATGAGCAGTTCTTC.

The chain joins TRBV28 to TRBJ2-7; possible D gene TRBD1, 6 bases. Between the trimmed V and J ends, which lost 5 bases and 5 bases, there was a span of 16 bases. CDR1 is MDHEN and CDR2 is SYDVKM in the germline V gene. The CDR3 has 14 amino acids. The CDR3 sequence is CASSPQGPLDEQYF. For the CDR3, the DNA is TGTGCCAGCAGTCCCCAGGGGCCTCTGGACGAGCAGTACTTC.

This rearrangement joins TRBV28 to TRBJ1-6; the D is unclear. V gave up 11 bases and J gave up 11 bases, with 16 bases separating them. Germline CDR1 is MDHEN and CDR2 is SYDVKM. This CDR3 has 12 amino acids. CDR3: CAGAGRSAPLHF. Here the CDR3 DNA reads TGTGCCGGTGCAGGTAGAAGTGCACCCCTCCACTTT.

In this sample, this clone turned up a few times. The chain carries TRBV4-1 and TRBJ1-1, with 8 bases fitting TRBD1. The ends lost 1 base at V and 7 bases at J; junction bases unmatched: 2. This CDR3 has 13 amino acids. Germline assignment: CDR1 MGHRA and CDR2 YSYEKL. The CDR3 here is CASSQGTGIEAFF. The CDR3 coding sequence is TGCGCCAGCAGCCAAGGGACAGGGATTGAAGCTTTCTTT.

This clone was observed a handful of times. The chain joins TRBV11-3 to TRBJ1-1; D remains unclear. Germline V gene sequence: CDR1 SGHNT, CDR2 YENEEA. This CDR3 is 14 amino acids long. With 1 base removed from V and 4 bases from J, the gap between germline ends came to 10 bases. The CDR3 region has the DNA TGTGCCAGCAGCTTAGCTACGTTTAGCACTGAAGCTTTCTTT. Protein: CASSLATFSTEAFF.

The chain joins TRBV30 to TRBJ1-5, with unresolved D. V shed 1 base and J shed 1 base, with 11 bases lying between them. CDR3 length: 15 residues. Germline CDR1 reads GTSNPN; CDR2 reads SVGIG (reference sequence). The CDR3 loop reads CAWSAGVKSNQPQHF. CDR3 DNA sequence: TGTGCCTGGAGTGCCGGGGTAAAGAGCAATCAGCCCCAGCATTTT. Full variable domain (remainder filled in from reference TRBV30 and TRBJ1-5): SQTIHQWPATLVQPVGSPLSLECTVEGTSNPNLYWYRQAAGRGLQLLFYSVGIGQISSEVPQNLSASRPQDRQFILSSKKLLLSDSGFYLCAWSAGVKSNQPQHFGDGTRLSIL.

This chain joins TRBV6-6 and TRBJ2-5; tentatively, D is TRBD2 (5 bases). CDR1 and CDR2 (germline): MNHNY, SVGAGI (reference sequence). The CDR3 is 13 amino acids. V lost 2 bases to trimming and J lost 7 bases, with 11 bases between them. CDR3 nucleotide sequence: TGTGCCAGCAGTTACCCGCTAGGAGGGACCCAGTACTTC. Translated: CASSYPLGGTQYF.

With respect to this clone: The sample contains more than one DNA sequence encoding this CDR3. V is TRBV7-8 and J is TRBJ2-1, with a tentative D call TRBD1 (5 bases). Germline CDR1 reads SGHVS; CDR2 reads FQNEAQ. The CDR3 covers 12 residues. The V and J ends lost 5 bases and 9 bases respectively, with 11 bases between them. Written as DNA, the CDR3 is TGTGCCAGCAGCCTTTCTAGGGGTGAGCAGTTCTTC. Its protein is CASSLSRGEQFF. Based on the CDR3 plus reference TRBV7-8 and TRBJ2-1, the full variable domain is GAGVSQSPRYKVAKRGQDVALRCDPISGHVSLFWYQQALGQGPEFLTYFQNEAQLDKSGLPSDRFFAERPEGSVSTLKIQRTQQEDSAVYLCASSLSRGEQFFGPGTRLTVL.

The rearrangement links TRBV19 to TRBJ1-3, with D possibly matching TRBD1 (6 bases). CDR3 length: 15 residues. The germline gives CDR1 LNHDA, CDR2 SQIVND (reference sequence). Trimming left V 4 bases short and J 1 base short, with 11 bases between. The CDR3 nucleotides read TGTGCCAGTAGTACCGGACAGAATTCTGGAAACACCATATATTTT. This gives the protein CASSTGQNSGNTIYF. The complete variable domain, with remaining parts taken from reference TRBV19 and TRBJ1-3, reads DGGITQSPKYLFRKEGQNVTLSCEQNLNHDAMYWYRQDPGQGLRLIYYSQIVNDFQKGDIAEGYSVSREKKESFPLTVTSAQKNPTAFYLCASSTGQNSGNTIYFGEGSWLTVV.

This clone was counted between two and nine times. V usage is TRBV30 and J usage is TRBJ1-1; weak D call: TRBD1 (5 bases). Germline CDR1 reads GTSNPN; CDR2 reads SVGIG (reference sequence). CDR3 length equals 14 residues. Trimming took 0 bases from V and 0 from J, leaving 8 bases between them. The CDR3 loop is CAWSVDSMNTEAFF. The CDR3 nucleotides read TGTGCCTGGAGTGTAGACAGCATGAACACTGAAGCTTTCTTT.

The V call is TRBV6-1, the J call TRBJ2-3; 9 positions match TRBD1. The V gene's germline CDR1 is MNHNS and CDR2 SASEGT. The CDR3 is 15 residues long. Germline trimming cut 4 bases from V and 3 bases from J; bases unmatched to any gene: 5. The CDR3 region is CASSGPQGATDTQYF. The CDR3 DNA reads TGTGCCAGCAGTGGACCACAGGGGGCAACAGATACGCAGTATTTT.

This chain uses TRBV9 with TRBJ1-2; D gene ambiguous. CDR3 length equals 12 residues. Trimming stripped 3 bases from V and 1 base from J, with 4 bases between. Germline-derived CDR1 and CDR2 are SGDLS and YYNGEE. CDR3 DNA sequence: TGTGCCAGCAGCGCCAGTAACTATGGCTACACCTTC. Amino acids: CASSASNYGYTF.

This clone was seen more than once but under ten times. The rearrangement links TRBV6-1 to TRBJ2-6; tentatively, D is TRBD2 (5 bases). CDR1 is MNHNS, CDR2 SASEGT, per germline. V lost 8 bases and J lost 1, with 6 bases in between. CDR3 size: 13 residues. As DNA, the CDR3 is TGTGCCAGCGAGGGTTCTGGGGCCAACGTCCTGACTTTC. This codes for CASEGSGANVLTF.

This chain uses TRBV6-1 with TRBJ1-5; D might be TRBD1 (5 bases). Germline CDR1 and CDR2: MNHNS and SASEGT. CDR3 length: 14 amino acids. The ends were cut back, 6 bases at V and 1 base at J, with 10 bases in the middle. As DNA, the CDR3 is TGTGCCAGCAGGGGGGGAGGGAGCAATCAGCCCCAGCATTTT. Translation: CASRGGGSNQPQHF.

This clone turned up a few times. The V gene is TRBV5-1, the J gene TRBJ2-7; TRBD2 agrees at 11 bases. With 2 bases clipped from V and 3 bases from J, the junction kept 4 bases outside the gene matches. Per the germline V gene, CDR1 is SGHRS and CDR2 is YFSETQ. The CDR3 is 15 residues long. The CDR3 region has the DNA TGCGCCAGCAGCTTATTAGCGGGGGGGAACTACGAGCAGTACTTC. Translated: CASSLLAGGNYEQYF.

The CDR3 DNA follows: TGTGCCAGTAGTATAGGCGACTATGGCTACACCTTC. This codes for CASSIGDYGYTF. This chain links TRBV19 with TRBJ1-2, with D unresolved. Germline V gives CDR1 LNHDA, CDR2 SQIVND (reference sequence). The CDR3 totals 12 residues. The V gene lost 1 base and the J gene lost 3 bases, with 3 bases spanning the gap.

This sequence joins TRBV19 and TRBJ2-7; 11 bases are a match to TRBD1. The germline CDR1 and CDR2 sequences are LNHDA and SQIVND (reference sequence). This CDR3 is built from 16 residues. Unmatched junction bases numbered 8, after V lost 5 bases and J lost 2 bases. CDR3 in amino acids: CASSVTGTGGAYEQYF. The DNA for the CDR3 is TGTGCCAGTAGTGTCACCGGGACAGGGGGGGCCTACGAGCAGTACTTC.

The chain links TRBV5-1 to TRBJ1-1; D is unresolved. The V and J ends lost 5 bases and 1 base respectively, with 6 bases between them. The germline CDR1 and CDR2 sequences are SGHRS and YFSETQ. This CDR3 is built from 12 residues. The CDR3 protein is CASREGNTEAFF. The CDR3 nucleotides are TGCGCCAGCAGGGAGGGGAACACTGAAGCTTTCTTT.

The V call is TRBV7-9, the J call TRBJ1-1; the D is unclear. This CDR3 has 15 amino acids. Per the germline V gene, CDR1 is SEHNR and CDR2 is FQNEAQ (reference sequence). Trimming left V 1 base short and J 0 bases short, with 9 bases between. The chain's CDR3 is CASSLDSIMNTEAFF. For the CDR3, the DNA is TGTGCCAGCAGCTTAGACAGTATCATGAACACTGAAGCTTTCTTT.

The chain is built from TRBV27 and TRBJ2-3, with 8 nucleotides matching TRBD2. This CDR3 is 16 amino acids long. V shed 7 bases and J 0 bases; nucleotides not matched to a gene: 9. Germline CDR1 MNHEY, CDR2 SMNVEV (reference sequence). The DNA for the CDR3 is TGTGCCAGCAAAGTAGCGGGAATAACTAGCACAGATACGCAGTATTTT. As protein: CASKVAGITSTDTQYF.